A selection of T cell receptor beta chains follows, all from one sample in a study of cytomegalovirus exposure and HLA in healthy donors. TCRdb's table, derived via immunoSEQ multiplex PCR, lists solely in-frame clones and lacks some. The data show about 72,000 clones, and the top ten clones hold more than 2.5%. Input material: PBMCs. Receptors were obtained from a man between 35 and 55 years old in good health and CMV-seronegative. The CDR3 runs from the conserved cysteine through the conserved F or W. Each record gives: J gene, V gene, D gene, CDR3 protein, CDR3 DNA. A D gene is named only where the DNA matches it firmly.

>TRBJ2-7|TRBV2|TRBD2
CASSEGLAGDYEQYF
TGTGCCAGCAGTGAAGGGTTAGCGGGGGATTACGAGCAGTACTTC
>TRBJ2-1|TRBV11-2|TRBD2
CASSSPGGFNEQFF
TGTGCCAGCAGCTCCCCGGGGGGGTTCAATGAGCAGTTCTTC
>TRBJ1-5|TRBV2|TRBD1
CASSDPRYGQGRFQPQHF
TGTGCCAGCAGTGATCCCCGATATGGACAGGGGAGATTCCAGCCCCAGCATTTT
>TRBJ2-3|TRBV6-1|.
CASSVGTPPFMEYF
TGTGCCAGCAGTGTTGGGACACCCCCTTTTATGGAGTATTTT
>TRBJ2-1|TRBV6-1|.
CASSWGVSGQFF
TGTGCCAGCAGTTGGGGGGTATCGGGGCAGTTCTTC
>TRBJ1-1|TRBV9|.
CASTRLQANTEAFF
TGTGCCAGCACCCGGCTCCAGGCGAACACTGAAGCTTTCTTT
>TRBJ2-5|TRBV19|TRBD1
CATPWGDREYF
TGTGCCACCCCGTGGGGGGACAGGGAGTACTTC
>TRBJ2-3|TRBV7-9|.
CASSFSSARTDTQYF
TGTGCCAGCAGCTTCTCTAGCGCGCGCACAGATACGCAGTATTTT
>TRBJ1-2|TRBV5-1|TRBD1
CASSSGQTYGYTF
TGCGCCAGCAGCTCGGGACAGACCTATGGCTACACCTTC
>TRBJ1-1|TRBV10-3|.
CAISPSESTEAFF
TGTGCCATCAGTCCCTCCGAGTCCACTGAAGCTTTCTTT
>TRBJ1-1|TRBV10-3|.
CAIRSVSTEAFF
TGTGCCATCAGATCAGTTTCCACTGAAGCTTTCTTT
>TRBJ1-2|TRBV28|TRBD1
CASIKWTGGYGYTF
TGTGCCAGCATTAAGTGGACAGGGGGGTATGGCTACACCTTC
>TRBJ1-5|TRBV18|TRBD1
CASSLGGQNQPQHF
TGTGCCAGCTCTCTAGGGGGCCAGAATCAGCCCCAGCATTTT
>TRBJ2-1|TRBV6-4|TRBD2
CASSAGLAENNEQFF
TGTGCCAGCAGTGCCGGACTAGCGGAAAACAATGAGCAGTTCTTC
>TRBJ2-5|TRBV5-1|TRBD1
CASSLDRGYETQYF
TGCGCCAGCAGCTTGGACAGGGGGTATGAGACCCAGTACTTC
>TRBJ1-6|TRBV5-1|TRBD1
CASSPGQGSYSPLHF
TGCGCCAGCAGCCCCGGACAGGGAAGTTATTCACCCCTCCACTTT
>TRBJ2-7|TRBV14|TRBD1
CASSQGAGTGKTEQYF
TGTGCCAGCAGCCAAGGGGCCGGGACAGGGAAGACCGAGCAGTACTTC
>TRBJ2-5|TRBV6-5|.
CASSYGRDGTQYF
TGTGCCAGCAGTTACGGGCGCGACGGGACCCAGTACTTC
>TRBJ2-1|TRBV28|TRBD1
CASSKGGTGFYNEQFF
TGTGCCAGCAGTAAGGGCGGGACAGGGTTCTACAATGAGCAGTTCTTC
>TRBJ2-3|TRBV4-1|TRBD1
CASSHPRGGAYNHTQYF
TGCGCCAGCAGCCACCCCCGAGGGGGCGCTTATAACCATACGCAGTATTTT
>TRBJ2-1|TRBV5-1|TRBD2
CASSLAGGSSDNEQFF
TGCGCCAGCAGCTTGGCGGGGGGAAGCTCCGACAATGAGCAGTTCTTC
>TRBJ1-4|TRBV6-6|.
CASLLTEAANEKLFF
TGTGCCAGCTTGTTGACGGAGGCTGCTAATGAAAAACTGTTTTTT
>TRBJ2-6|TRBV6-4|.
CASGRRRPQPGANVLTF
TGTGCCAGCGGGAGACGCAGGCCCCAGCCTGGGGCCAACGTCCTGACTTTC
>TRBJ2-7|TRBV27|TRBD1
CASSLSTGDRDYEQYF
TGTGCCAGCAGTTTATCAACCGGCGACAGGGACTACGAGCAGTACTTC
>TRBJ1-2|TRBV29-1|.
CSVQKGGYGYTF
TGCAGCGTTCAAAAGGGGGGGTATGGCTACACCTTC
>TRBJ2-7|TRBV6-5|.
CASSYTGDEQYF
TGTGCCAGCAGTTACACGGGGGACGAGCAGTACTTC
>TRBJ2-5|TRBV28|TRBD2
CASSQWSGSSGGIQETQYF
TGTGCCAGCAGTCAATGGTCCGGGTCTAGCGGGGGCATACAAGAGACCCAGTACTTC
>TRBJ1-1|TRBV14|.
CASSQDRGGKAFF
TGTGCCAGCAGCCAAGATAGGGGGGGGAAAGCTTTCTTT
>TRBJ1-5|TRBV9|TRBD1
CASSVGTGDSNQPQHF
TGTGCCAGCAGCGTTGGGACAGGTGATAGCAATCAGCCCCAGCATTTT
>TRBJ2-5|TRBV5-8|TRBD2
CASSLRPSGASSETQYF
TGTGCCAGCAGCCTTAGGCCTAGCGGGGCATCGTCGGAGACCCAGTACTTC
>TRBJ2-3|TRBV10-3|.
CAISEGGSRTDTQYF
TGTGCCATCAGCGAGGGGGGGTCCCGCACAGATACGCAGTATTTT
>TRBJ2-1|TRBV4-1|.
CASSQDGREHNEQFF
TGCGCCAGCAGCCAAGACGGCAGGGAACACAATGAGCAGTTCTTC
>TRBJ1-1|TRBV27|TRBD1
CASSPGPQGGTEAFF
TGTGCCAGCAGTCCCGGCCCCCAGGGGGGCACTGAAGCTTTCTTT
>TRBJ2-1|TRBV7-6|.
CASSVGGDEQFF
TGTGCCAGCTCCGTTGGGGGCGATGAGCAGTTCTTC
>TRBJ1-4|TRBV11-2|.
CASSVMGGKLFF
TGTGCCAGCAGCGTAATGGGGGGAAAACTGTTTTTT
>TRBJ2-3|TRBV7-9|.
CASSPEGSSTDTQYF
TGTGCCAGCAGCCCCGAGGGCAGTAGCACAGATACGCAGTATTTT
>TRBJ2-7|TRBV7-2|TRBD2
CASTDRTSGGVSYEQYF
TGTGCCAGCACGGATCGGACTAGCGGGGGGGTCAGTTACGAGCAGTACTTC
>TRBJ2-5|TRBV5-8|TRBD1
CASPDRVKTQYF
TGTGCCAGCCCGGACAGGGTGAAGACCCAGTACTTC
>TRBJ1-6|TRBV7-6|TRBD1
CASSSVYRDRYSPLHF
TGTGCCAGCAGCTCTGTATATCGGGACAGATATTCACCCCTCCACTTT
>TRBJ1-1|TRBV14|.
CASSPAQGRWGNTEAFF
TGTGCCAGCAGCCCCGCACAGGGAAGGTGGGGGAACACTGAAGCTTTCTTT
>TRBJ2-7|TRBV27|.
CASRPKAGMLWDEQYF
TGTGCCAGCAGACCCAAGGCAGGGATGCTTTGGGACGAGCAGTACTTC
>TRBJ1-5|TRBV6-1|TRBD1
CASSGQGNSNQPQHF
TGTGCCAGCAGTGGACAGGGGAATAGCAATCAGCCCCAGCATTTT